A selection of T cell receptor beta chains follows, all from one sample in a study of blood T cell repertoires in COVID-19. Sequencing was performed with immunoSEQ multiplex PCR; in TCRdb, only in-frame clones are kept and a portion is missing. The profile shows some 220,000 clones, 65% to 85% of them singletons. Specimen: peripheral blood. The receptors come from a woman aged 30 to 39 with COVID-19, enrolled during active disease. Each CDR3 is given with its conserved first and last residue. The order of the fields is clone size, V gene, D gene, J gene, CDR3 protein, CDR3 DNA. D genes are given only for firm matches. Only part of the rows carry a size: once, few, many, or a class if the clone is expanded.

>-|TRBV7-9|TRBD1|TRBJ1-2
CASSPKVTGIHYGYTF
TGTGCCAGCAGCCCCAAGGTGACAGGGATACACTATGGCTACACCTTC
>-|TRBV27|TRBD1|TRBJ1-2
CASTPTGFYGYTF
TGTGCCAGCACCCCGACAGGGTTCTATGGCTACACCTTC
>-|TRBV6-6|-|TRBJ1-3
CASKSENTIYF
TGTGCCAGTAAAAGCGAAAACACCATATATTTT
>-|TRBV5-6|-|TRBJ2-3
CASSLVSRKGGTDTQYF
TGTGCCAGCAGCTTGGTTTCGCGGAAGGGGGGCACAGATACGCAGTATTTT
>-|TRBV7-9|-|TRBJ2-4
CASSLGGGHSRGNIQYF
TGTGCCAGCAGCTTAGGGGGGGGACACTCCCGAGGAAACATTCAGTACTTC
>-|TRBV30|-|TRBJ1-4
CAWRPPGVRGEKLFF
TGTGCCTGGAGGCCCCCCGGAGTGAGAGGTGAAAAACTGTTTTTT
>few|TRBV7-8|-|TRBJ1-2
CASRPQGGYGYTF
TGTGCCAGCAGACCCCAGGGAGGCTATGGCTACACCTTC
>-|TRBV3-1/TRBV3-2|-|TRBJ1-1
CASSQDGEAFF
TGTGCCAGCAGCCAAGACGGGGAAGCTTTCTTT
>-|TRBV21-1|-|TRBJ2-7
CASSKVGQRPHKYYEQYF
TGTGCCAGCAGCAAAGTTGGACAGCGCCCCCATAAATACTACGAGCAGTACTTC
>few|TRBV19|TRBD1|TRBJ1-1
CASSIDYRGSEAFF
TGTGCCAGTAGTATAGATTACAGGGGGTCTGAAGCTTTCTTT
>-|TRBV18|TRBD1|TRBJ1-3
CASSPLPGQGTSGNTIYF
TGTGCCAGCTCACCCCTCCCGGGACAGGGAACCTCTGGAAACACCATATATTTT
>-|TRBV3-1/TRBV3-2|-|TRBJ2-1
CASSSYYNEQFF
TGTGCCAGCAGCTCGTATTACAATGAGCAGTTCTTC
>many|TRBV24-1|-|TRBJ2-3
CATSDLQFGGVDTQYF
TGTGCCACCAGTGATTTGCAATTTGGGGGCGTAGATACGCAGTATTTT
>-|TRBV9|-|TRBJ1-3
CASSVGGIPNTIYF
TGTGCCAGCAGCGTAGGCGGGATCCCGAACACCATATATTTT
>-|TRBV3-1/TRBV3-2|-|TRBJ1-2
CASSQGREYGYTF
TGTGCCAGCAGCCAGGGCAGGGAATATGGCTACACCTTC
>-|TRBV5-1|TRBD1|TRBJ2-7
CATNPGTGGSYEQYF
TGCGCCACCAACCCCGGGACAGGGGGGTCGTACGAGCAGTACTTC
>-|TRBV6-2/TRBV6-3|TRBD2|TRBJ2-5
CASSYLLAEIQETQYF
TGTGCCAGCAGTTACTTGCTAGCGGAAATTCAAGAGACCCAGTACTTC
>-|TRBV11-1|TRBD1|TRBJ2-7
CASSLVPGTGSHEQYF
TGTGCCAGCAGCTTAGTTCCAGGGACAGGGTCCCACGAGCAGTACTTC
>-|TRBV7-2|TRBD2|TRBJ2-7
CASSLESGGISYEQYF
TGTGCCAGCAGCTTAGAGAGCGGGGGGATATCCTACGAGCAGTACTTC
>-|TRBV12-3/TRBV12-4|-|TRBJ1-2
CASSRFGVEGYTF
TGTGCCAGCAGTCGCTTCGGAGTCGAGGGCTACACCTTC
>-|TRBV4-3|TRBD2|TRBJ2-7
CASSQAAGDYEQYF
TGCGCCAGCAGCCAAGCCGCGGGGGACTACGAGCAGTACTTC
>few|TRBV7-9|TRBD2|TRBJ2-3
CASSWLAGGSDTQYF
TGTGCCAGCAGTTGGCTAGCGGGAGGATCAGATACGCAGTATTTT
>-|TRBV27|-|TRBJ2-2
CASSQPLPPANTGELFF
TGTGCCAGCAGCCAACCCCTGCCCCCGGCGAACACCGGGGAGCTGTTTTTT
>-|TRBV9|-|TRBJ1-6
CASSSEGPRYNSPLHF
TGTGCCAGCAGTTCGGAGGGGCCACGTTATAATTCACCCCTCCACTTT
>once|TRBV6-2/TRBV6-3|-|TRBJ2-1
CASSYSRTELSEQFF
TGTGCCAGCAGTTACTCCAGGACAGAGCTGAGTGAGCAGTTCTTC
>few|TRBV9|-|TRBJ1-4
CASSADPGATNEKLFF
TGTGCCAGCAGCGCGGACCCGGGGGCAACTAATGAAAAACTGTTTTTT
>-|TRBV6-2/TRBV6-3|TRBD1|TRBJ2-7
CASSPRGFEYEQYF
TGTGCCAGCAGTCCCAGGGGGTTCGAGTACGAGCAGTACTTC
>-|TRBV3-1/TRBV3-2|TRBD2|TRBJ2-1
CASSHRTSGGNEQFF
TGTGCCAGCAGCCATCGGACTAGTGGTGGCAATGAGCAGTTCTTC
>few|TRBV5-4|TRBD1|TRBJ1-1
CASSTSTGRNTEAFF
TGTGCCAGCAGCACTTCGACAGGGAGGAACACTGAAGCTTTCTTT
>-|TRBV27|TRBD1|TRBJ1-6
CASSLLTGTGGPYNSPLHF
TGTGCCAGCAGTTTATTGACAGGGACAGGGGGCCCCTATAATTCACCCCTCCACTTT
>-|TRBV2|TRBD2|TRBJ2-1
CASSGRTSNSGEQFF
TGTGCCAGCAGTGGCCGGACTAGCAACTCAGGGGAGCAGTTCTTC
>-|TRBV5-4|-|TRBJ1-4
CASSPQGFEKLFF
TGTGCCAGCAGTCCTCAGGGATTTGAAAAACTGTTTTTT
>-|TRBV2|TRBD2|TRBJ2-1
CASTEGLEAYNEQFF
TGTGCCAGCACCGAAGGACTAGAGGCCTACAATGAGCAGTTCTTC
>-|TRBV6-5|TRBD2|TRBJ2-1
CASSYSSSGVKNEQFF
TGTGCCAGCAGTTACTCGAGTAGCGGGGTGAAGAATGAGCAGTTCTTC
>-|TRBV7-3|TRBD2|TRBJ2-7
CASSSGGEYEQYF
TGTGCCAGCAGCTCCGGGGGGGAGTACGAGCAGTACTTC
>-|TRBV3-1/TRBV3-2|-|TRBJ2-5
CASSQSPGLEETQYF
TGTGCCAGCAGCCAGTCCCCGGGACTTGAAGAGACCCAGTACTTC
>-|TRBV7-9|TRBD2|TRBJ2-1
CASSPLTSGFSYNEQFF
TGTGCCAGCAGCCCCTTGACTAGCGGCTTCTCCTACAATGAGCAGTTCTTC
>-|TRBV5-1|-|TRBJ1-3
CASSLAGKSGNTIYF
TGCGCCAGCAGCTTGGCAGGGAAGTCTGGAAACACCATATATTTT
>-|TRBV10-2|TRBD2|TRBJ2-1
CASSVPGLAGFQFF
TGCGCCAGCAGTGTGCCGGGACTAGCGGGCTTTCAGTTCTTC
>-|TRBV27|-|TRBJ1-1
CASSLGPYTEAFF
TGTGCCAGCAGTTTAGGGCCATACACTGAAGCTTTCTTT
>-|TRBV24-1|-|TRBJ2-5
CATSGTGVRETQYF
TGTGCCACCAGTGGTACAGGTGTGCGAGAGACCCAGTACTTC
>-|TRBV10-3|-|TRBJ2-7
CAISGPDTHTPYEQYF
TGTGCCATCAGCGGTCCGGACACTCATACCCCCTACGAGCAGTACTTC
>-|TRBV4-3|TRBD2|TRBJ2-4
CASSQVRLAGVGDKNIQYF
TGCGCCAGCAGCCAAGTTCGGCTAGCGGGAGTGGGTGACAAAAACATTCAGTACTTC
>-|TRBV6-5|TRBD1|TRBJ1-5
CATKRQGGNQPQHF
TGTGCCACTAAACGACAGGGGGGCAATCAGCCCCAGCATTTT
>-|TRBV6-5|TRBD1|TRBJ1-2
CASSYADRGYGYTF
TGTGCCAGCAGTTACGCCGACAGGGGCTATGGCTACACCTTC
>few|TRBV19|TRBD2|TRBJ2-7
CASSPQLAASSYEQYF
TGTGCCAGTAGTCCCCAACTAGCGGCAAGCTCCTACGAGCAGTACTTC
>-|TRBV7-2|-|TRBJ1-2
CASSLVSGVSGNYGYTF
TGTGCCAGCAGCTTAGTCAGTGGCGTCTCAGGGAACTATGGCTACACCTTC
>-|TRBV24-1|-|TRBJ2-5
CATRGAGETQYF
TGTGCCACCCGGGGGGCGGGGGAGACCCAGTACTTC
>few|TRBV16|TRBD1|TRBJ1-4
CASSLTGVNEKLFF
TGTGCCAGCAGCCTGACAGGGGTTAATGAAAAACTGTTTTTT
>-|TRBV5-4|TRBD1|TRBJ1-2
CASSLSTGEDYGYTF
TGTGCCAGCAGCTTGTCGACAGGGGAGGACTATGGCTACACCTTC
>-|TRBV30|-|TRBJ1-1
CAWSSGQGLNTEAFF
TGTGCCTGGAGTAGTGGTCAGGGTCTGAACACTGAAGCTTTCTTT
>-|TRBV3-1/TRBV3-2|TRBD2|TRBJ2-3
CASSLRLAGGLTDTQYF
TGTGCCAGCAGCCTACGACTAGCGGGAGGACTCACAGATACGCAGTATTTT
>once|TRBV9|-|TRBJ2-2
CASSGRLPTGELFF
TGTGCCAGCAGCGGGAGACTCCCTACCGGGGAGCTGTTTTTT
>-|TRBV6-5|TRBD1|TRBJ1-1
CASSYSGTGGSSAFF
TGTGCCAGCAGTTACTCCGGGACAGGGGGTAGCTCAGCTTTCTTT
>-|TRBV9|TRBD1|TRBJ2-1
CASSVGRGYNEQFF
TGTGCCAGCAGCGTAGGCAGGGGGTACAATGAGCAGTTCTTC
>-|TRBV7-9|-|TRBJ2-2
CASSLYRVETGELFF
TGTGCCAGCAGCTTATACAGGGTGGAGACCGGGGAGCTGTTTTTT
>many|TRBV27|TRBD1|TRBJ1-1
CASSHRGRTEAFF
TGTGCCAGCAGTCACAGGGGTCGCACTGAAGCTTTCTTT